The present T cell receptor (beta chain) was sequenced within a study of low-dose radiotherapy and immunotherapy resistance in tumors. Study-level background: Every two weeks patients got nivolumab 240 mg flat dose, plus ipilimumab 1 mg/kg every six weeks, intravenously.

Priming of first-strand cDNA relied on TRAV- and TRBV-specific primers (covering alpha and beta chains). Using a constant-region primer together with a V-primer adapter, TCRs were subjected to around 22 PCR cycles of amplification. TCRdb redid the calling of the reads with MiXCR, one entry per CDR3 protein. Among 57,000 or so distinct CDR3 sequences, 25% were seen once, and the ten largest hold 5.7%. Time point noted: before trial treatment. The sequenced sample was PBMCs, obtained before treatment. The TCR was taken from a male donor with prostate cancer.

The CDR3, as DNA: TGTGCCAGCAGCCTAGGGACAGGGGGTGACACTGAAGCTTTCTTT. Its translation is CASSLGTGGDTEAFF. This chain joins TRBV12-3 or TRBV12-4 and TRBJ1-1, with TRBD1 identical over 11 bases. The CDR3 sequence is 15 residues long. The J segment lost 3 bases and the V segment lost 6 bases, leaving 6 bases of the junction unmatched.